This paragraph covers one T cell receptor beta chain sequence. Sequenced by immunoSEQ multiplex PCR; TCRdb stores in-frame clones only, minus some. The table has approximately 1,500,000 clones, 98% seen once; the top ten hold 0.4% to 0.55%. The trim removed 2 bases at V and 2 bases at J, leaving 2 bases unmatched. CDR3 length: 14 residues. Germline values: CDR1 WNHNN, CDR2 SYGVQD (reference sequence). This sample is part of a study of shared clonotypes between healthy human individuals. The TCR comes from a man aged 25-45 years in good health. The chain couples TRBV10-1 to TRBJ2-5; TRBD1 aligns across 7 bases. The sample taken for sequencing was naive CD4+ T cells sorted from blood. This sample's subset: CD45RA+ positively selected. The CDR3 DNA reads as TGCGCCAGCAGTGAGAGGGACAGACAAGAGACCCAGTACTTC. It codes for CASSERDRQETQYF.